This T cell receptor beta chain was observed in a study of T-cell memory formation after mild COVID-19. TCRdb redid the calling of the 5' RACE reads with MiXCR, one entry per CDR3 protein. The table shows roughly 250,000 distinct CDR3 sequences, with less than 20% occurring only once. Germline trimming cut 6 bases from V and 8 bases from J; bases unmatched to any gene: 10. This CDR3 is 14 amino acids long. The chain links TRBV12-3 or TRBV12-4 to TRBJ1-2, with TRBD1 identical over 9 bases. This clonotype originated in a man aged 18 to 29 who had mild COVID-19 (a few samples of this study predate the infection). Cell type and time point are not known. What was sequenced was PBMCs or a T cell subset sorted from them (not recorded which). CDR3 DNA sequence: TGTGCCAGCAGCCAAGACAGGGGGAAAGGGGGCTACACCTTC. It specifies CASSQDRGKGGYTF.